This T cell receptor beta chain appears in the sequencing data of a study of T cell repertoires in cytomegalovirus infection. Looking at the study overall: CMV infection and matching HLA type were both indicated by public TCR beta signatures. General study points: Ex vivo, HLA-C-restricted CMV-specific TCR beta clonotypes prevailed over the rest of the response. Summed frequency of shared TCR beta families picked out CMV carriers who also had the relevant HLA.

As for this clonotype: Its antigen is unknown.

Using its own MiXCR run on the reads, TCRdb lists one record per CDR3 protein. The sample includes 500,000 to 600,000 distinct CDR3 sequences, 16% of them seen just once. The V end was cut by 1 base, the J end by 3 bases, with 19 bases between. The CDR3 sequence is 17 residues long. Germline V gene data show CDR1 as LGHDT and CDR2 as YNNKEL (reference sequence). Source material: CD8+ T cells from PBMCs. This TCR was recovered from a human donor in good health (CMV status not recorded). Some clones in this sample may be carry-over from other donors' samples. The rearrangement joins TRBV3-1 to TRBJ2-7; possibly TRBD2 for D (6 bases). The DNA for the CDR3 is TGTGCCAGCAGCCAAGGGAAAGGCGGGACTTCTTACTACGAGCAGTACTTC. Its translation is CASSQGKGGTSYYEQYF.